This TCR beta chain appears in the sequencing data of a study of blood T cell repertoires in COVID-19 (dated by TCRdb to between 2020 and 2021). For context, the study as a whole: Samples covering the acute and convalescent phases of COVID-19 were provided by collaborators in the United States, Italy and Spain. The samples were drawn from two sources: the first 160 participants of the ongoing ImmuneRACE study, and over 1,000 subjects contributed by 6 global collaborators. HLA class I and class II types, where available, came from metadata supplied by the sample provider rather than from assay-based typing. The prospective study material was composed of cDNA or gDNA derived from T cells, B-cell-depleted T cells, or PBMCs. Nearly every sample came with metadata listing a de-identified subject ID, COVID-19 status, age in years and sex. A freely available public database, intended as a resource for researchers studying the immune response to SARS-CoV-2, is where the repertoires were released. Subjects who had been exposed to COVID-19, were actively infected with it, or had recovered from it provided the deeply sampled blood TCRbeta repertoires that made up the dataset.

TCRbeta CDR3 regions were amplified from genomic DNA by means of the immunoSEQ Assay, a bias-controlled multiplex PCR. Concerning the study's data processing: The number of nucleated cells in each sample was estimated by amplification of reference gene primers within the assay. To quantify the absolute abundance of each unique TCRbeta CDR3 rearrangement, sequence reads were collapsed and filtered. For each sample, productive Simpson clonality was calculated as the square root of Simpson's diversity index over productive rearrangements. Sourced from immuneACCESS, this table was stored by TCRdb with only in-frame sequences that have V and J called. A share of the clones is absent; for the studies checked, an unresolved V gene accounts for under half, and the remainder has no known explanation. Clonal size and the V and J genes are those of that table, whereas D and trimming came from the DNA. This sample has 200,000 to 300,000 clones in its table, and around 89% of those were observed once. The ten largest make up approximately 3.7% of the sample.

Here V drops 1 base and J drops 6 bases, and the junction holds 9 bases not matched to any gene. From the cysteine up to the phenylalanine, the CDR3 has a length of 16 residues. The kept DNA is CDR3 alone, 48 bases in frame from the first base. CDR1 and CDR2, looked up from the germline V gene, are KGHSY and FQNENV. Concerning this clone: Its antigen is still unknown. One base away there is no much larger clone; base qualities are not given.

Enrolling through a virtual design, the prospective study's participants ranged in age from roughly 18 to 100 years and lived across around 25 United States geographic areas. To assign participants to cohorts, the prospective study relied on clinical history that participants themselves reported in a screening survey and a study questionnaire. ImmuneRACE Cohort 3 recovered participants were defined by two consecutive negative NP/OP PCR tests, healthcare professional clearance, or symptom resolution. Mobile phlebotomists in the prospective study collected whole blood, serum and a nasopharyngeal or oropharyngeal swab from every participant. Over a roughly two-month period, participants in the prospective study had the option of providing additional blood draws and questionnaires. Blood samples from the prospective study were shipped frozen or at room temperature prior to DNA extraction. General study outcomes and caveats: The amount of clinical and demographic metadata varied by source and participant and was provided uncurated.

Sequencing was carried out using PBMCs or T cells enriched from blood (not recorded which). The sequence is built from TRBV16 and TRBJ1-5; 7 bases in the junction line up with TRBD1. The sequence came from a woman aged 25 to 45 who had recovered from COVID-19. The nucleotide sequence is TGTGCCAGCAGCCAATTAGGAGGGGGCGCCGGTCAGCCCCAGCATTTT. Its coded protein is CASSQLGGGAGQPQHF.